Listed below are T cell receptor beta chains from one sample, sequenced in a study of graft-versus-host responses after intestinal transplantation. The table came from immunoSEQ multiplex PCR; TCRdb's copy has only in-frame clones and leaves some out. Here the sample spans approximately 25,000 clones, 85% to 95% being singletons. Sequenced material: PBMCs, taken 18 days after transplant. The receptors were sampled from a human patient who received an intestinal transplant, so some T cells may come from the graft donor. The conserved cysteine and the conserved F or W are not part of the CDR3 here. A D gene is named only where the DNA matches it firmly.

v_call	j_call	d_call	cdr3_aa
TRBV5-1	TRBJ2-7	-	ASSLSGTYEQY
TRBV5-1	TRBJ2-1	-	ASRDSENNEQF
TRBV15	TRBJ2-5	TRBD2	ATSSHTSGREGTQY
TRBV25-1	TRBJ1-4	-	ASSDGGGRKTV
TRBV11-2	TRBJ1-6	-	ASSSVKGNRARKGSPLH
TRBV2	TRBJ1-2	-	ASRGGIRGYT
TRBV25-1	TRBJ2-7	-	ASSVNSYEQY
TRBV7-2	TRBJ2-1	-	ASSLGYNEQF
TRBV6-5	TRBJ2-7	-	ASSVLDLLSYEQY
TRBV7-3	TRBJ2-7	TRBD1	ASSPGTGTYEQY
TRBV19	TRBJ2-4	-	ASSINGGDQY
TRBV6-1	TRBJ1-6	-	ASSEVGYNSPLH
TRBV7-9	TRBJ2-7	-	ASSLPGRGSSEQY
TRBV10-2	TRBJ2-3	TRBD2	ASTPGLAGTTQY
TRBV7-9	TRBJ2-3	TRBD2	ASSPRLAVMDTQY